This record covers a single T cell receptor (beta chain). This specimen comes from a study of control samples from healthy donors and cancer patients. The CDR3 is made up of 14 amino acids. Per the germline V gene, CDR1 is SEHNR and CDR2 is FQNEAQ (reference sequence). The ends lost 7 bases at V and 3 bases at J; junction bases unmatched: 9. The protocol was immunoSEQ multiplex PCR, while the TCRdb copy is restricted to in-frame clones and leaves out a portion. The data contain 100,000 or so clones, about nine tenths of them seen just once; the ten biggest clones take up 0.85% to 1%. The origin of this receptor is a woman aged 25 to 39 in good health. Sequencing was carried out using blood. The genes are TRBV7-9 and TRBJ2-7; 7 bases map to TRBD1. This CDR3 is CASNNRDRLYEQYF. CDR3 coding DNA: TGTGCCAGCAATAACCGGGACAGACTCTACGAGCAGTACTTC.